Below, 4 T cell receptor beta chains from the same sample are listed, as sequenced in a study of T cells in women clearing cervical HPV infection. Data came from immunoSEQ multiplex PCR; TCRdb stores just in-frame clones and leaves some out. Its clone listing holds 45,000 to 55,000 clones. Sequencing was performed on blood buffy coat. The receptors here all came from a woman between 18 and 70 years old with a cervical HPV16 infection that either progressed to CIN3+ or cleared (not recorded which).

The sequenced part of the CDR3 DNA is TGTGCCAGCAGCTTAGTCGGCGGGGAGGGAGGAAAA. It yields the protein CASSLVGGEGGK. The whole CDR3 region reads CASSLVGGEGGKLFF. V and J are TRBV11-2 and TRBJ1-4; D ambiguous. The read terminates 3 residues ahead of where the CDR3 ends, so the germline J gene completes it. Per germline, CDR1 SGHAT and CDR2 FQNNGV. Trimming cost V 1 base and J 10 bases, with 16 bases left between them. This CDR3 is 15 amino acids long.

The sequenced CDR3 bases are TGTGCCAGCAGCTTATTAGCACTCAATGAG. Translated: CASSLLALNE. The full CDR3 sequence reads CASSLLALNEQFF. The chain employs TRBV7-3 and TRBJ2-1; D gene unclear. The CDR3 is cut off 3 residues early in the read; its end comes from the germline J gene. Germline lookup yields CDR1 SGHTA and CDR2 FQGTGA. Deletions cut 2 bases from V and 6 bases from J, with 8 bases between. The CDR3 loop spans 13 amino acids.

Regarding this clone: The read ends 3 residues before the CDR3 terminus; that terminus is restored from the germline J gene. The chain recombines TRBV12-5 with TRBJ1-2, with TRBD1 matching over 8 bases. V lost 2 bases and J lost 4; bases outside the gene matches: 9. The CDR3 sequence is 16 residues long. Germline CDR1 reads LGHNT; CDR2 reads FRNRAP. CDR3 sequence reads: CASGLSPGGGGYGYTF. The DNA read from the CDR3 is TGTGCTAGTGGTTTGAGTCCAGGGGGCGGTGGCTATGGC. The whole variable domain, filled in from reference TRBV12-5 and TRBJ1-2, reads DARVTQTPRHKVTEMGQEVTMRCQPILGHNTVFWYRQTMMQGLELLAYFRNRAPLDDSGMPKDRFSAEMPDATLATLKIQPSEPRDSAVYFCASGLSPGGGGYGYTFGSGTRLTVV.

About this clone itself: The read gets to within 3 residues of the CDR3 end, and the germline J gene fills in the rest. The chain employs TRBV30 and TRBJ2-2, with D possibly being TRBD2 (6 bases). There are 18 residues in the CDR3. Germline V gene data show CDR1 as GTSNPN and CDR2 as SVGIG (reference sequence). The CDR3 protein is CAWSEPLRGGLPNEKLFF. The CDR3 bases that were read are TGTGCCTGGAGTGAACCCCTCCGTGGAGGGCTACCTAATGAAAAG.